Presented here are 18 T cell receptor beta chains from one specimen sequenced in a study of blood T cells in healthy people across ages. Using a J-beta primer mix together with a sample-barcoded 5' primer, a second PCR was run for 7 to 11 cycles. TCRdb re-called the 5' RACE reads with MiXCR, one entry per CDR3 protein. The data hold 700,000 to 800,000 distinct CDR3 sequences, with about 42% observed a single time. Sequencing used blood. Receptor source: a woman aged 55-69 years in good health.

The J gene is TRBJ1-1, the V gene TRBV9, with a weak D call TRBD1 (6 bases). Germline CDR1 is SGDLS and CDR2 is YYNGEE. The CDR3 loop spans 13 amino acids. Trimming pared 4 bases from V and 3 bases from J, leaving 10 bases between. The CDR3 loop is CASSIHRDTEAFF. In nucleotides, the CDR3 is TGTGCCAGCAGCATTCACAGGGACACTGAAGCTTTCTTT.

Written as DNA, the CDR3 is TGTGCCAGCAGTTATCCCAACACTGAAGCTTTCTTT. Protein product: CASSYPNTEAFF. The genes are TRBV6-6 and TRBJ1-1; D is uncertain. V lost 3 bases and J lost 2, with 4 bases in between. Germline lookup yields CDR1 MNHNY and CDR2 SVGAGI (reference sequence). This CDR3 region has 12 residues.

J is TRBJ1-1 and V is TRBV27, with TRBD1 as a possible D gene (6 bases). This CDR3 comprises 15 residues. V was cut by 3 bases and J by 1 base, with 12 bases left in between. Per the germline V gene, CDR1 is MNHEY and CDR2 is SMNVEV (reference sequence). CDR3 sequence: CASSFQGSGNTEAFF. Here the CDR3 DNA reads TGTGCCAGCAGTTTTCAGGGGTCTGGGAACACTGAAGCTTTCTTT.

Only a few counts were recorded for this clonotype. The CDR3 DNA reads TGCAGTGCTACTCTGTTGGGCCCTCGCCAAGAGACCCAGTACTTC. Its protein is CSATLLGPRQETQYF. This chain uses TRBV20-1 with TRBJ2-5; D unclear. The CDR3 contains 15 residues. Germline values: CDR1 DFQATT, CDR2 SNEGSKA (reference sequence). The V and J ends lost 4 bases and 1 base respectively, with 16 bases between them.

This clonotype was detected a few times. J is TRBJ1-1 and V is TRBV7-2; unclear D gene. Trimming left V 5 bases short and J 3 bases short, with 10 bases between. This CDR3 comprises 13 residues. Germline V CDR1 and CDR2: SGHTA, FQGNSA. The DNA of the CDR3 is TGTGCCAGCAGCCTCCAGGCGCACACTGAAGCTTTCTTT. The encoded protein is CASSLQAHTEAFF. Drawing the rest from reference TRBV7-2 and TRBJ1-1, the complete variable domain is GAGVSQSPSNKVTEKGKDVELRCDPISGHTALYWYRQSLGQGLEFLIYFQGNSAPDKSGLPSDRFSAERTGGSVSTLTIQRTQQEDSAVYLCASSLQAHTEAFFGQGTRLTVV.

A note on this clonotype: At one boundary the junction diverges from the germline segment, which might be a read error. This chain uses TRBV5-1 with TRBJ2-1; D tentatively reads TRBD1 or TRBD2 (5 bases each). The CDR3 loop spans 16 amino acids. CDR1 and CDR2 (germline): SGHRS, YFSETQ. Here the CDR3 DNA reads TGCGCCAGTAGCTTGATTTCTGGGGGTCCGGTCAATGAGCAGTTCTTC. Translating it yields CASSLISGGPVNEQFF.

V usage is TRBV24-1 and J usage is TRBJ1-5, with a possible D match to TRBD1 (5 bases). This CDR3 is 16 amino acids long. Per germline, CDR1 KGHDR and CDR2 SFDVKD. The V end lost 4 bases, the J end lost 0 bases, and 12 bases lay between the germline ends. The CDR3 nucleotides are TGTGCCACCAGTGACCACAAGAGGGGTAGCAATCAGCCCCAGCATTTT. This encodes CATSDHKRGSNQPQHF.

The chain employs TRBV10-3 and TRBJ2-1, with D tentatively TRBD1 or TRBD2 (5 bases each). V was trimmed by 11 bases and J by 8 bases, leaving 22 bases between them. The CDR3 length is 14 residues. CDR1 and CDR2 (germline): ENHRY, SYGVKD. The CDR3 protein is CASHRGDLEDEQFF. CDR3 bases: TGTGCCTCCCACAGAGGGGATTTAGAGGATGAGCAGTTCTTC.

This chain joins TRBV20-1 and TRBJ2-5; a weak D match, TRBD1 (5 bases). Germline V gene sequence: CDR1 DFQATT, CDR2 SNEGSKA (reference sequence). Trimming took 6 bases from V and 5 from J, leaving 7 bases between them. This CDR3 has 10 amino acids. CDR3 nucleotides: TGCAGTGCCCACAGGGAGACCCAGTACTTC. Its protein product is CSAHRETQYF.

In its sample, this clonotype was seen a few times. The chain uses TRBV29-1 and TRBJ2-5; 11 nucleotides align to TRBD2. Germline trimming cut 7 bases from V and 2 bases from J; bases unmatched to any gene: 6. CDR3 length equals 14 residues. Germline CDR1 SQVTM, CDR2 ANQGSEA. CDR3 amino acids: CSAMTSGVQETQYF. CDR3 nucleotide sequence: TGCAGCGCCATGACTAGCGGGGTTCAAGAGACCCAGTACTTC.

The rearrangement uses TRBV5-1 and TRBJ2-5; 9 nucleotides match TRBD1. After removal of 5 bases from V and 4 bases from J, the junction contained 6 bases not matched to a gene. Germline loops: CDR1 SGHRS, CDR2 YFSETQ. CDR3 length: 14 amino acids. The CDR3: CASSSGQGIETQYF. The CDR3 nucleotides read TGCGCCAGCAGTTCGGGACAGGGTATAGAGACCCAGTACTTC.

This rearrangement joins TRBV20-1 to TRBJ2-3, with D possibly TRBD2 on 7 matching bases. V lost 6 bases and J 4 bases, leaving 20 bases between the germline ends. Germline values: CDR1 DFQATT, CDR2 SNEGSKA (reference sequence). The CDR3 sequence is 15 residues long. CDR3 loop: CSAPRLGGPPDTQYF. In nucleotides, the CDR3 is TGCAGTGCCCCGAGACTGGGGGGGCCTCCAGATACGCAGTATTTT.

The rearrangement uses TRBV21-1 and TRBJ2-5. TRBV21-1 is listed as a pseudogene. CDR3 length: 15 amino acids. CDR3 DNA: TGTGCCAGCAGCAAAGTGGTATCGAGGAAGAAGACCCAGTACTTC. Its translation is CASSKVVSRKKTQYF.

This clonotype came up a few times. V is TRBV6-2 or TRBV6-3 and J is TRBJ2-7, with 7 bases matching TRBD2. The V and J ends lost 6 bases and 1 base, in that order; junction bases with no gene match: 12. The CDR3 loop spans 16 amino acids. Germline CDR1 MNHEY, CDR2 SVGEGT. For the CDR3, the DNA is TGTGCCAGCAGCAATTCGGGGGGACTACTTTCCTACGAGCAGTACTTC. It specifies CASSNSGGLLSYEQYF.

The chain has TRBV29-1 and TRBJ1-2; no clear D. CDR3 size: 13 residues. Germline CDR1 and CDR2: SQVTM and ANQGSEA. The ends were cut back, 7 bases at V and 2 bases at J, with 14 bases in the middle. CDR3: CSGGEQANYGYTF. In nucleotides, the CDR3 is TGCAGCGGTGGCGAGCAGGCCAACTATGGCTACACCTTC.

Details on this clonotype: At one boundary the junction diverges from the germline segment, which might be a read error. This chain uses TRBV7-9 with TRBJ1-4; D is unresolved. The CDR3 extends over 13 amino acids. The germline CDR1 and CDR2 sequences are SEHNR and FQNEAQ (reference sequence). CDR3 in amino acids: CASSVAPGEKLFF. CDR3 DNA: TGTGCCAGCAGCGTAGCGCCCGGGGAAAAACTGTTTTTT.

This chain joins TRBV29-1 and TRBJ2-5, with D uncertain. The germline V and J ends were trimmed by 0 bases and 4 bases, with 6 bases remaining between them. This CDR3 spans 12 amino acids. Germline CDR1 reads SQVTM; CDR2 reads ANQGSEA. The CDR3 spells CSVEEGLETQYF. CDR3 nucleotide sequence: TGCAGCGTTGAAGAAGGGTTAGAGACCCAGTACTTC. Supplemented by reference TRBV29-1 and TRBJ2-5, the full variable domain reads SAVISQKPSRDICQRGTSLTIQCQVDSQVTMMFWYRQQPGQSLTLIATANQGSEATYESGFVIDKFPISRPNLTFSTLTVSNMSPEDSSIYLCSVEEGLETQYFGPGTRLLVL.

This chain links TRBV7-8 with TRBJ1-2, with a tentative D call TRBD1 (6 bases). The V and J ends lost 5 bases and 0 bases respectively, with 13 bases between them. CDR1 is SGHVS and CDR2 is FQNEAQ in the germline V gene. The CDR3 covers 15 residues. In DNA form, the CDR3 reads TGTGCCAGCAGCCCTTCGGGGGGCTCTAACTATGGCTACACCTTC. This translates into CASSPSGGSNYGYTF.